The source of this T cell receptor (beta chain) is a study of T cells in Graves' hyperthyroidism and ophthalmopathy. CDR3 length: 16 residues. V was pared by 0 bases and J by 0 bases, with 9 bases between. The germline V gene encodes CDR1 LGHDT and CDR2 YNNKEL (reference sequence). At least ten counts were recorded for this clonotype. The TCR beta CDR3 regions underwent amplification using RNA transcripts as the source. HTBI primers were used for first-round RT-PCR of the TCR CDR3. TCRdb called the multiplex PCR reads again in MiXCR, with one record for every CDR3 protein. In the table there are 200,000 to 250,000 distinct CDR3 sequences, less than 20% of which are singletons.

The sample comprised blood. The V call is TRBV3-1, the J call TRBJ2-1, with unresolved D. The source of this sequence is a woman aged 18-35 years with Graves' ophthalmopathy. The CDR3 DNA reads TGTGCCAGCAGCCAAGACAGGTTCCTCTCCTACAATGAGCAGTTCTTC. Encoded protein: CASSQDRFLSYNEQFF.